This TCR beta chain emerged from a study of shared T cell receptors in the human thymus. This clone was detected once. Germline V gene sequence: CDR1 GTSNPN, CDR2 SVGIG (reference sequence). The length of the CDR3 is 15 residues. V was clipped by 4 bases and J by 2 bases; unmatched bases: 9. Produced via immunoSEQ multiplex PCR; TCRdb's table is partial and in-frame only. Of hundreds of thousands of clones in the sample, roughly 90% are singletons; the top ten hold approximately 0.01%. The sample also formed part of further work on human thymus T cells. This second study says: Corrective heart surgery yielded the resections from which the thymus tissue came.

V usage is TRBV30 and J usage is TRBJ2-3, with TRBD2 identical over 7 bases. The sample taken for sequencing was thymocytes. The TCR was taken from a boy in the first two years of life with a congenital heart defect. This CDR3 is CAWNLSGRHTDTQYF. DNA of the CDR3: TGTGCCTGGAACCTTAGCGGGCGACACACAGATACGCAGTATTTT. Filled out from reference TRBV30 and TRBJ2-3, the complete variable domain reads SQTIHQWPATLVQPVGSPLSLECTVEGTSNPNLYWYRQAAGRGLQLLFYSVGIGQISSEVPQNLSASRPQDRQFILSSKKLLLSDSGFYLCAWNLSGRHTDTQYFGPGTRLTVL.